One sample yielded the 8 T cell receptor beta chains listed below, sequenced in a study of cytomegalovirus exposure and HLA in healthy donors. PCR was performed using 60 Vbeta and 13 Jbeta primers. Sequencing was performed with immunoSEQ multiplex PCR; in TCRdb, only in-frame clones are kept and a portion is missing. The sample lists about 160,000 clones, about 75% occurring once. Sequencing input: PBMCs. The origin of the receptors is a woman in her fifties or sixties in good health and CMV-seropositive.

The J gene is TRBJ2-2, the V gene TRBV7-8, with 8 bases aligning to TRBD1. The germline V gene has CDR1 SGHVS and CDR2 FQNEAQ. The V and J ends lost 0 bases and 4 bases, in that order; junction bases with no gene match: 4. CDR3 size: 16 residues. Written as DNA, the CDR3 is TGTGCCAGCAGCTTAGCCCAGGGGGCGCGCACCGGGGAGCTGTTTTTT. Translation gives CASSLAQGARTGELFF.

The chain joins TRBV9 to TRBJ2-5, with 10 bases that match TRBD2. This CDR3 region has 19 residues. V gave up 4 bases and J gave up 5 bases; unmatched junction bases: 20. Germline-derived CDR1 and CDR2 are SGDLS and YYNGEE. CDR3 bases: TGTGCCAGCAGCCCCACGCCAAGACCATCAGCGGGGGGGCGGGAGACCCAGTACTTC. This translates into CASSPTPRPSAGGRETQYF. The variable domain in full, completed from reference TRBV9 and TRBJ2-5, reads DSGVTQTPKHLITATGQRVTLRCSPRSGDLSVYWYQQSLDQGLQFLIQYYNGEERAKGNILERFSAQQFPDLHSELNLSSLELGDSALYFCASSPTPRPSAGGRETQYFGPGTRLLVL.

V and J are TRBV27 and TRBJ1-5, with unresolved D. The germline CDR1 and CDR2 sequences are MNHEY and SMNVEV (reference sequence). The germline V and J ends were trimmed by 9 bases and 5 bases, with 14 bases remaining between them. The CDR3 runs to 13 residues. Written as DNA, the CDR3 is TGTGCCAGTCCCTCGGTTTTAGATCAGCCCCAGCATTTT. This translates into CASPSVLDQPQHF.

The sample holds one count of this clone. V gene TRBV7-6 combines with J gene TRBJ1-3; D ambiguous. The CDR3 covers 14 residues. In germline, CDR1 is SGHVS, CDR2 FNYEAQ. V lost 5 bases, J lost 3 bases, and 11 bases lay in between. CDR3 loop: CASSPAGGGNTIYF. CDR3 nucleotides: TGTGCCAGCAGCCCGGCGGGCGGTGGAAACACCATATATTTT.

This clone was detected a few times. V gene TRBV7-8 combines with J gene TRBJ2-1, with a tentative D call TRBD1 (6 bases). This CDR3 has 16 residues. The V end was cut by 5 bases, the J end by 0 bases, with 14 bases between. Per germline, CDR1 SGHVS and CDR2 FQNEAQ. CDR3 coding DNA: TGTGCCAGCAGCAAATGGGACACGAGCTCCTACAATGAGCAGTTCTTC. It encodes CASSKWDTSSYNEQFF.

This chain connects TRBV18 to TRBJ1-2, with D perhaps TRBD1 (5 bases). CDR3 length: 13 residues. CDR1 is KGHSH and CDR2 is LQKENI in the germline V gene. V was cut by 5 bases and J by 10 bases, with 17 bases left in between. The CDR3 bases are TGTGCCAGCTCATTCTCCGACAGCAGCGTCTACACCTTC. It specifies CASSFSDSSVYTF.

To note about this clone: Different DNA sequences within this sample yield the same CDR3. J is TRBJ1-1 and V is TRBV6-5; 9 nucleotides match TRBD1. CDR1 is MNHEY and CDR2 is SVGAGI in the germline V gene. There are 13 residues in the CDR3. Trimming removed 4 bases from V and 5 bases from J; junction bases left unmatched: 2. The CDR3 DNA is TGTGCCAGCAGTTTGACAGGGGGGACTGAAGCTTTCTTT. Encoded protein: CASSLTGGTEAFF.

This clone was picked up a small number of times. The gene calls are TRBV27 and TRBJ2-7; 7 bases are shared with TRBD1. Germline V gives CDR1 MNHEY, CDR2 SMNVEV (reference sequence). The CDR3 has 16 amino acids. V lost 0 bases and J lost 3; bases outside the gene matches: 8. The CDR3 DNA follows: TGTGCCAGCAGTTTATCGAAGCGGTACAGGGGCTACGAGCAGTACTTC. It is translated as CASSLSKRYRGYEQYF.